The source of this T cell receptor beta chain is a study of post-analysis software for immune sequencing data. Looking at the study overall: The disease courses spanned relapsing-remitting, secondary progressive and progressive-relapsing forms of multiple sclerosis. Whole-study findings and limits: Roughly five TRBV segments were more frequent in patients than controls; TRBV5-6, TRBV5-1 and TRBV20-1 belonged to this group. F measure clustering grouped samples strongly by preparation batch. Multiple sclerosis was associated with a significant reduction in normalized Chao1 diversity relative to controls.

The ends were cut back, 0 bases at V and 8 bases at J, with 13 bases in the middle. The CDR3 contains 14 residues. Per the germline V gene, CDR1 is SGDLS and CDR2 is YYNGEE. Researchers reported that TCR beta cDNA libraries carried unique molecular identifiers. A population of about 0.9 to 10 million T cells gave rise to roughly 0.5 million cDNA molecules. MiXCR, applied by TCRdb to the PCR reads, yields one record per CDR3 protein. The table shows some 690,000 distinct CDR3 sequences, with approximately 59% occurring only once. Of note for this clonotype: Its antigen is not identified.

Material: blood. The rearrangement links TRBV9 to TRBJ2-3, with D perhaps TRBD2 (6 bases). The clonotype comes from a girl aged 2-10 years with multiple sclerosis. The CDR3 DNA reads as TGTGCCAGCAGCGTAGCTACGGGGGTGGGTACGCAGTATTTT. Residues: CASSVATGVGTQYF.